This T cell receptor beta chain stems from a study of beta chain features in type 1 diabetes. The trim removed 4 bases at V and 3 bases at J, leaving 4 bases unmatched. CDR1 is SGHTS and CDR2 is YDEGEE in the germline V gene. The CDR3 contains 16 residues. The isolated RNA, all of it, was reverse transcribed, so expressed TCRB transcripts were what got sequenced. Generated by immunoSEQ multiplex PCR, the TCRdb table keeps only in-frame clones and is missing some. The table includes around 310,000 clones, roughly 13% detected once. To note about this clone: Its antigen is as yet unknown.

Regarding the study as a whole: Researchers report that Type 1 diabetes patients had moderately but significantly shorter TCRB CDR3s across all four CD4+ subsets.

This TCR came from a woman in her late teens or twenties with type 1 diabetes. Sequenced sample: naive CD4+ T cells from blood. The V gene is TRBV5-8, the J gene TRBJ2-1, with TRBD2 matching 13 bases. CDR3 bases: TGTGCCAGCAGCAAAGGGACTAGCGGGATCTACAATGAGCAGTTCTTC. Protein: CASSKGTSGIYNEQFF.